Below, 18 T cell receptor beta chains from the same sample are listed, as sequenced in a study of PD-1 blockade in classical Hodgkin lymphoma (dated by TCRdb to about 2020). Library preparation employed the immunoSEQ multiplex PCR assay. TCRdb provides this immuneACCESS table in a form limited to in-frame rearrangements. Some clones are lacking; in checked studies, under half of them reflect an unresolved V gene, and why the rest are absent is not known. This sample lists under 30,000 clones; approximately 70% were detected once. The ten biggest clones cover less than 4.5% of the sample. According to the study, the label for this sample's time point signals: cycle 2 day 1 (C2D1) of nivolumab. Every trial patient had relapsed following autologous stem cell transplantation, and prior brentuximab vedotin exposure was what differed among cohorts A, B and C. Sequenced here: peripheral blood mononuclear cells (PBMCs), sampled before the second cycle of nivolumab. The receptors shown here come from a human donor with classical Hodgkin lymphoma.

In its sample, this clone was seen a few times. The chain combines TRBV4-2 with TRBJ1-1; D not certain. Per germline, CDR1 LGHNA and CDR2 YNFKEQ. Between the trimmed V and J ends, which lost 4 bases and 2 bases, there was a span of 5 bases. There are 12 residues in the CDR3. Here the CDR3 DNA reads TGTGCCAGCAGCCCCTCTAACACTGAAGCTTTCTTT. Its protein product is CASSPSNTEAFF.

In this sample, this clone turned up a few times. This sequence joins TRBV4-3 and TRBJ1-5; D remains unclear. Germline V gene sequence: CDR1 LGHNA, CDR2 YSLEER. Trimming took off 6 bases at V and 3 bases at J, with 9 bases between the two ends. CDR3 length equals 13 residues. The CDR3 loop is CASSQSVNQPQHF. In DNA, the CDR3 is TGCGCCAGCAGTCAATCCGTCAATCAGCCCCAGCATTTT.

V usage is TRBV11-2 and J usage is TRBJ1-2, with D possibly TRBD1 on 6 matching bases. V lost 5 bases and J lost 8, with 15 bases in between. Germline CDR1 is SGHAT and CDR2 is FQNNGV. The CDR3 length is 13 residues. The chain's CDR3 is CASSPPLGQGYTF. For the CDR3, the DNA is TGTGCCAGCAGCCCGCCCCTCGGACAGGGCTACACCTTC.

The chain combines TRBV4-3 with TRBJ2-3; D is unresolved. CDR3 length: 15 residues. V lost 0 bases, J lost 2 bases, and 9 bases lay in between. Germline CDR1 LGHNA, CDR2 YSLEER. The chain's CDR3 is CASSQDLFTTDTQYF. The DNA of the CDR3 is TGCGCCAGCAGCCAAGACCTCTTCACCACAGATACGCAGTATTTT.

The genes are TRBV6-1 and TRBJ1-5; tentative D call: TRBD1 (5 bases). Per germline, CDR1 MNHNS and CDR2 SASEGT. V was pared by 6 bases and J by 2 bases, with 14 bases between. The CDR3 has 15 amino acids. CDR3 in DNA: TGTGCCAGCAGGTCAGGGCCCGGCGGCAATCAGCCCCAGCATTTT. Translation: CASRSGPGGNQPQHF.

The genes are TRBV18 and TRBJ1-1; D remains ambiguous. Germline loops: CDR1 KGHSH, CDR2 LQKENI. The CDR3 is 15 amino acids. V lost 4 bases, J lost 5 bases, and 17 bases lay in between. The CDR3: CASSQRTGPGTEAFF. The CDR3 region has the DNA TGTGCCAGCTCACAGAGAACGGGCCCCGGGACTGAAGCTTTCTTT. The full variable domain, with the rest looked up from reference TRBV18 and TRBJ1-1, is NAGVMQNPRHLVRRRGQEARLRCSPMKGHSHVYWYRQLPEEGLKFMVYLQKENIIDESGMPKERFSAEFPKEGPSILRIQQVVRGDSAAYFCASSQRTGPGTEAFFGQGTRLTVV.

In its sample, this clone was seen a few times. This sequence joins TRBV28 and TRBJ1-2; D is uncertain. Looked up from germline, CDR1 is MDHEN and CDR2 is SYDVKM. There are 12 residues in the CDR3. The germline V and J ends were trimmed by 7 bases and 8 bases, with 14 bases remaining between them. CDR3 residues: CASTVGPEGYTF. The CDR3 nucleotides read TGTGCCAGCACCGTCGGGCCGGAGGGCTACACCTTC.

CDR3 amino acids: CATSRVQQFGQYF. The CDR3 DNA follows: TGTGCCACCAGCAGAGTCCAGCAGTTCGGGCAGTACTTC. The chain uses TRBV15 and TRBJ2-7; D is uncertain. CDR1 is LNHNV, CDR2 YYDKDF, per germline (reference sequence). The V gene lost 1 base and the J gene lost 9 bases, with 13 bases spanning the gap. The CDR3 runs 13 residues.

This clone was seen just once. The chain couples TRBV27 to TRBJ2-7, with no clear D. This CDR3 contains 15 residues. Germline V CDR1 and CDR2: MNHEY, SMNVEV (reference sequence). V was shortened by 2 bases and J by 0 bases, with 11 bases between the two germline ends. CDR3 DNA sequence: TGTGCCAGCAGTTTAAAAGGGCTGAGCTCCTACGAGCAGTACTTC. Translating gives CASSLKGLSSYEQYF.

This rearrangement joins TRBV7-9 to TRBJ2-1; perhaps D is TRBD1 or TRBD2 (5 bases each). V was clipped by 4 bases and J by 0 bases, with 13 bases between them. This CDR3 region has 16 residues. CDR1 and CDR2 (germline): SEHNR, FQNEAQ (reference sequence). Here the CDR3 DNA reads TGTGCCAGCAGCTCCCCCGTGGGGACCTCCTACAATGAGCAGTTCTTC. Amino acid sequence: CASSSPVGTSYNEQFF. Using reference TRBV7-9 and TRBJ2-1 for the parts outside the CDR3, the full variable domain is DTGVSQNPRHKITKRGQNVTFRCDPISEHNRLYWYRQTLGQGPEFLTYFQNEAQLEKSRLLSDRFSAERPKGSFSTLEIQRTEQGDSAMYLCASSSPVGTSYNEQFFGPGTRLTVL.

In this sample, this clone turned up a few times. The rearrangement joins TRBV18 to TRBJ2-7; 10 nucleotides line up with TRBD1. This CDR3 region has 15 residues. The germline CDR1 and CDR2 sequences are KGHSH and LQKENI. Trimming cost V 3 bases and J 6 bases; bases outside gene matches: 8. CDR3 sequence: CASSPWTGGSTEQYF. CDR3 coding DNA: TGTGCCAGCTCACCCTGGACAGGGGGATCAACCGAGCAGTACTTC.

The chain carries TRBV7-2 and TRBJ2-6, with unresolved D. Looked up from germline, CDR1 is SGHTA and CDR2 is FQGNSA. This CDR3 spans 16 amino acids. V lost 4 bases, J lost 1 base, and 11 bases lay in between. CDR3 region: CASSSPPGSGANVLTF. CDR3 nucleotide sequence: TGTGCCAGCAGCTCTCCTCCCGGGTCTGGGGCCAACGTCCTGACTTTC.

The V and J genes are TRBV25-1 and TRBJ2-2, with D maybe TRBD2 (5 bases). The CDR3 length is 17 residues. Germline-derived CDR1 and CDR2 are MGHDK and SYGVNS. V lost 6 bases, J lost 6 bases, and 23 bases lay in between. CDR3 bases: TGTGCCAGCAGGCTTCCCGGGGTCGGGTCTGCCGCCGGGGAGCTGTTTTTT. Its translation: CASRLPGVGSAAGELFF.

CDR3 bases: TGTGCCAGTAGTATGAGAGAGGACAGTCAAGAGACCCAGTACTTC. Translating gives CASSMREDSQETQYF. The chain joins TRBV19 to TRBJ2-5, with D perhaps matching TRBD1 (6 bases). Between the trimmed V and J ends, which lost 3 bases and 2 bases, there was a span of 13 bases. The CDR3 totals 15 residues. Germline values: CDR1 LNHDA, CDR2 SQIVND (reference sequence).

The chain is built from TRBV9 and TRBJ1-1; the D is unclear. This CDR3 has 12 amino acids. The germline gives CDR1 SGDLS, CDR2 YYNGEE. Trimming took 2 bases from V and 6 from J, leaving 8 bases between them. As DNA, the CDR3 is TGTGCCAGCAGCGTGGGTACCGCTGAAGCTTTCTTT. Amino acid sequence: CASSVGTAEAFF.

This clone was seen a handful of times. The chain recombines TRBV30 with TRBJ2-5; the D gene could be TRBD1 or TRBD2 (6 bases each). Trimming stripped 4 bases from V and 5 bases from J, with 20 bases between. Germline CDR1 GTSNPN, CDR2 SVGIG (reference sequence). The CDR3 has 15 residues. Here the CDR3 DNA reads TGTGCCTGGACTTTAGGGGGGACTGTTATGGAGACCCAGTACTTC. It encodes CAWTLGGTVMETQYF.

The rearrangement links TRBV11-2 to TRBJ2-5; D not resolved. Germline-derived CDR1 and CDR2 are SGHAT and FQNNGV. There are 9 residues in the CDR3. V lost 8 bases to trimming and J lost 5 bases, with 3 bases between them. CDR3 region: CASGETQYF. In DNA form, the CDR3 reads TGTGCCAGCGGGGAGACCCAGTACTTC.

The chain combines TRBV7-9 with TRBJ1-1, with TRBD1 identical over 7 bases. The CDR3 runs 15 residues. Unmatched junction bases numbered 7, after V lost 5 bases and J lost 1 base. Germline CDR1 SEHNR, CDR2 FQNEAQ (reference sequence). CDR3: CASSTTRGPNTEAFF. The CDR3, as DNA: TGTGCCAGCAGCACAACTAGGGGGCCGAACACTGAAGCTTTCTTT.